Listed below are T cell receptor beta chains from one sample, sequenced in a study of blood T cells in healthy people across ages. TCRdb passed the 5' RACE reads through MiXCR, listing each CDR3 protein once. This sample has 1.5 million to 2 million distinct CDR3 sequences, with roughly 32% found just once. The sequenced sample was blood. Receptors were obtained from a woman aged 25 to 45 in good health. Both conserved end residues are part of each CDR3. A D gene is named only where the DNA matches it firmly. The listing skips clone size in some rows; elsewhere it reads once, few, many or a size class.

cdr3_length | j_call | clone_size | v_call | d_call | cdr3_nt | cdr3_aa
21 | TRBJ2-3 | NA | TRBV4-2 | TRBD2 | TGTGCCAGCAGCCAAGAGGCTCCGGGACTAGCGGGGGGGCGGGGCACAGATACGCAGTATTTT | CASSQEAPGLAGGRGTDTQYF
17 | TRBJ2-1 | NA | TRBV5-1 | NA | TGCGCCAGCAGCTTGGTTCTCGGGACGTCCCCTTACAATGAGCAGTTCTTC | CASSLVLGTSPYNEQFF
13 | TRBJ2-7 | NA | TRBV20-1 | NA | TGCAGTCCCCAGCGGGACATCTCCTGCGAGCAGTACTTC | CSPQRDISCEQYF
16 | TRBJ2-1 | NA | TRBV3-1 | NA | TGTGCCAGCAGCCAAGGAATCACGAGCTCCTACAATGAGCAGTTCTTC | CASSQGITSSYNEQFF
15 | TRBJ2-7 | NA | TRBV9 | NA | TGTGCCAGCAGCCCCTCGGCGGGGTTAACCTACGAGCAGTACTTC | CASSPSAGLTYEQYF
15 | TRBJ2-5 | NA | TRBV10-3 | NA | TGTGCCATCAGTGAAGGCAGGGCGGGCCGGGAGACCCAGTACTTC | CAISEGRAGRETQYF
13 | TRBJ1-2 | few | TRBV2 | NA | TGTGCCAGCAGCCGGGGGCCGACGTATGGCTACACCTTC | CASSRGPTYGYTF
15 | TRBJ1-1 | NA | TRBV5-6 | TRBD1 | TGTGCCAGCAGCTTCGACAGGGGGCTCGGCACTGAAGCTTTCTTT | CASSFDRGLGTEAFF
13 | TRBJ1-2 | NA | TRBV7-9 | TRBD1 | TGTGCCAGCAGCCAGACAGGGCCTTGTGGCTACACCTTC | CASSQTGPCGYTF
15 | TRBJ1-2 | few | TRBV9 | TRBD1 | TGTGCCAGCAGCGTAGGAGGGGGCTCAGACTATGGCTACACCTTC | CASSVGGGSDYGYTF
12 | TRBJ2-7 | many | TRBV12-3/TRBV12-4 | NA | TGTGCCAGCAGCCCCTCGGGGCTCGAGCAGTACTTC | CASSPSGLEQYF
15 | TRBJ2-3 | NA | TRBV3-1 | TRBD1 | TGTGCCAGCAGCCAAAGGGACAGGTCGTGGGATACGCAGTATTTT | CASSQRDRSWDTQYF
12 | TRBJ2-7 | few | TRBV29-1 | TRBD2 | TGCAGCGCTCTAGCGGGAGGGGTCGAGCAGTACTTC | CSALAGGVEQYF
13 | TRBJ2-7 | NA | TRBV28 | TRBD2 | TGTGCCAGCAGTCGGGACTACGACTACGAGCAGTACTTC | CASSRDYDYEQYF
14 | TRBJ2-5 | few | TRBV20-1 | TRBD1 | TGCAGTGCTGATCCGGGACAGCCTGCGGAGACCCAGTACTTC | CSADPGQPAETQYF
13 | TRBJ1-2 | NA | TRBV18 | NA | TGTGCCAGCTCACCGGGCAAGGACTATGGCTACACCTTC | CASSPGKDYGYTF
16 | TRBJ2-7 | NA | TRBV28 | NA | TGTGCCAGCAGCATAATTCAGGGGATTTTCTCCTACGAGCAGTGCTTC | CASSIIQGIFSYEQCF
18 | TRBJ2-1 | few | TRBV7-2 | TRBD2 | TGTGCCAGCAGCTTAGTGCTAGCGGGGGGGCCGGGTCGCAATGAGCAGTTCTTC | CASSLVLAGGPGRNEQFF
14 | TRBJ2-7 | NA | TRBV20-1 | NA | TGCAGTGCACCCGGTCAGGGTCCCCACTACGAGCAGTACTTC | CSAPGQGPHYEQYF
18 | TRBJ1-5 | NA | TRBV4-1 | TRBD1 | TGCGCCAGCAGCCAAGGGAGGATGGCAGGGGGCGGCAATCAGCCCCAGCATTTT | CASSQGRMAGGGNQPQHF
15 | TRBJ1-1 | few | TRBV4-1 | NA | TGCGCCAGCAGCCAAGCGCGGGGGGTGCGGACTGAAGCTTTCTTT | CASSQARGVRTEAFF
14 | TRBJ2-1 | NA | TRBV5-5 | NA | TGTGCCAGCAGCTTGGGGGCGGCAGTTAATGAGCAGTTCTTC | CASSLGAAVNEQFF
12 | TRBJ1-2 | NA | TRBV20-1 | TRBD1 | TGCAGTGCTAGGGGACAGGGGTTTGGCTACACCTTC | CSARGQGFGYTF
14 | TRBJ1-2 | NA | TRBV20-1 | TRBD1 | TGCAGTGCTAGAAAGGGGGCGCAGTTAGATGGCTACACCTTC | CSARKGAQLDGYTF
14 | TRBJ2-7 | many | TRBV7-9 | TRBD1 | TGTGCCAGCAGCCAAGGGACAGGGGTCGAAGAGCAGTACTTC | CASSQGTGVEEQYF
17 | TRBJ2-4 | few | TRBV28 | TRBD1 | TGTGCCAGCAGACCGTGGACAGGGGGACGAGGCAAAAACATTCAGTACTTC | CASRPWTGGRGKNIQYF
15 | TRBJ2-1 | NA | TRBV6-1 | TRBD2 | TGTGCCAGCAGTGAAGAGGTGGCTAGCGGGGGGGAGCAGTTCTTC | CASSEEVASGGEQFF
16 | TRBJ2-7 | NA | TRBV7-9 | TRBD1 | TGTGCCAGCAGCCCGGGGACAGGGGAGGCCTACAATGAGCAGTACTTC | CASSPGTGEAYNEQYF
14 | TRBJ1-2 | NA | TRBV4-1 | NA | TGCGCCAGCAGCCAAGATGTCTCTCGGTATGGCTACACCTTC | CASSQDVSRYGYTF
14 | TRBJ1-2 | many | TRBV7-2 | TRBD1 | TGTGCCAGCAGCGACCGACAGGGCGGCTATGGCTACACCTTC | CASSDRQGGYGYTF
15 | TRBJ2-3 | NA | TRBV6-2/TRBV6-3 | NA | TGTGCCAGCAGTTACAGTTACCCTAGCACAGATACGCAGTATTTT | CASSYSYPSTDTQYF
16 | TRBJ2-1 | NA | TRBV4-1 | TRBD2 | TGCGCCAGCAGCCAAACGGGGACTAGACCCAACAATGAGCAGTTCTTC | CASSQTGTRPNNEQFF
15 | TRBJ2-1 | NA | TRBV11-1 | TRBD2 | TGTGCCAGCAGCTTCCGGGGCGGGGGTAGTGGTGAGCAGTTCTTC | CASSFRGGGSGEQFF
14 | TRBJ1-2 | few | TRBV12-3/TRBV12-4 | NA | TGTGCCAGCAGGCCGGACACGTCTAACTATGGCTACACCTTC | CASRPDTSNYGYTF
14 | TRBJ2-5 | NA | TRBV27 | NA | TGTGCCAGCAGTGAGGGGGTCCGTATGGTGACCCAGTACTTC | CASSEGVRMVTQYF
14 | TRBJ1-4 | NA | TRBV7-9 | NA | TGTGCCAGCAGCCATCGGGCTTCGGGGGAAAAACTGTTTTTT | CASSHRASGEKLFF
15 | TRBJ2-7 | NA | TRBV20-1 | TRBD2 | TGCAGTGCCGAAGGGGGACTAGCGGGCCACTACGAGCAGTACTTC | CSAEGGLAGHYEQYF
13 | TRBJ2-1 | NA | TRBV10-3 | NA | TGTGCCATCAGTGAGGTGTTAGTCGGTGAGCAGTTCTTC | CAISEVLVGEQFF
15 | TRBJ1-1 | NA | TRBV21-1 | NA | TGTGCCAGTGGCGATGAATGGTCCATGAACACTGAAGCTTTCTTT | CASGDEWSMNTEAFF
14 | TRBJ2-6 | NA | TRBV27 | NA | TGTGCCAGCAAACAGGAGACTGGGGCCAACGTCCTGACTTTC | CASKQETGANVLTF
13 | TRBJ2-3 | NA | TRBV18 | NA | TGTGCCAGCTCACCCCCGGGACACGGTACGCAGTATTTT | CASSPPGHGTQYF
14 | TRBJ2-5 | many | TRBV5-1 | TRBD1 | TGTGCCAGCAGCTTGGACAGGGGGGAGGAGACCCAGTACTTC | CASSLDRGEETQYF
14 | TRBJ2-3 | many | TRBV6-4 | NA | TGCGCCAGCAGCACTGGGGCCAGCACAGATACGCAGTATTTT | CASSTGASTDTQYF
16 | TRBJ2-7 | few | TRBV4-1 | NA | TGCGCCAGCAGCCAAGGAGCCGGGACCAACTCCTACGAGCAGTACTTC | CASSQGAGTNSYEQYF
14 | TRBJ2-3 | few | TRBV5-4 | NA | TGTGCCAGCGCCGGAGGTCTCAGCACAGATACGCAGTATTTT | CASAGGLSTDTQYF
15 | TRBJ1-2 | many | TRBV12-3/TRBV12-4 | TRBD1 | TGTGCCAGCGGTCCAGCGACAGGGATCCACGGAGGCTACACCTTC | CASGPATGIHGGYTF
18 | TRBJ2-7 | few | TRBV10-2 | NA | TGCGCCAGCAGTGAGCCGGGGGGACAGGACGGACCCCGTTACGAGCAGTACTTC | CASSEPGGQDGPRYEQYF
13 | TRBJ1-1 | NA | TRBV12-3/TRBV12-4 | NA | TGTGCCAGCAGTCGAGAACGATCCACTGAAGCTTTCTTT | CASSRERSTEAFF
11 | TRBJ2-1 | NA | TRBV3-1 | NA | TGTGCCAGCAGGGAGGACAATGAGCAGTTCTTC | CASREDNEQFF
16 | TRBJ2-7 | NA | TRBV18 | TRBD2 | TGTGCCAGCTCACCGCTCGGGACTAGCGGGAGCTACGAGCAGTACTTC | CASSPLGTSGSYEQYF
14 | TRBJ2-1 | NA | TRBV20-1 | NA | TGCAGTGCTAGAGATCCCGGGACTTTCAATGAGCAGTTCTTC | CSARDPGTFNEQFF
15 | TRBJ1-2 | NA | TRBV5-1 | TRBD1 | TGCGCCAGCAGCTTGGAAACAGGGGGCTGGTATGGCTACACCTTC | CASSLETGGWYGYTF
17 | TRBJ2-6 | few | TRBV18 | TRBD1 | TGTGCCAGCTCACACCGGGACAGGGTATTAGGGGCCAACGTCCTGACTTTC | CASSHRDRVLGANVLTF
12 | TRBJ2-7 | NA | TRBV12-3/TRBV12-4 | TRBD2 | TGTGCCAGCACTAGCGGACCCTACGAGCAGTACTTC | CASTSGPYEQYF
12 | TRBJ1-1 | NA | TRBV5-1 | NA | TGTGCCAGCAGCTCGGGGCGAGCTGAAGCTTTCTTT | CASSSGRAEAFF
17 | TRBJ2-3 | few | TRBV4-1 | TRBD2 | TGCGCCAGCAGCCTCGGAGTAGCGGGGAAGTACACAGATACGCAGTATTTT | CASSLGVAGKYTDTQYF
18 | TRBJ1-1 | few | TRBV4-1 | NA | TGCGCCAGCAGCCAAGGCTCCATTCCTGGCGTCGGGAACACTGTAGCTTTCTTT | CASSQGSIPGVGNTVAFF
17 | TRBJ2-3 | few | TRBV20-1 | NA | TGCAGTGTTAAGTCGGGACCTAAGCTTCCGGGCGCAGATACGCAGTATTTT | CSVKSGPKLPGADTQYF
21 | TRBJ2-5 | NA | TRBV14 | NA | TGTGCCAGCAGCCCTGAACAGGGGGATCGGCGAAGCGGGGGACCCAAAGAGACCCAGTACTTC | CASSPEQGDRRSGGPKETQYF